This T cell receptor (beta chain) was documented in a study of sequential checkpoint blockade in melanoma. For the study at large: Each arm's sequence ended with maintenance nivolumab.

Treatment of the sample: randomized to nivolumab then ipilimumab (arm A) or the reverse (arm B). This CDR3 has 16 residues. Germline V lookup: CDR1 MNHEY, CDR2 SMNVEV (reference sequence). Between the trimmed V and J ends, which lost 5 bases and 9 bases, there was a span of 26 bases. Libraries were prepared by immunoSEQ multiplex PCR; TCRdb keeps only in-frame clonotypes and omits some of them. Here the sample spans 35,000 to 45,000 clones, nearly 90% being singletons. The source was CD8+ T cells sorted from blood (inferred from file names), collected from a patient given nivolumab and ipilimumab in sequence. This chain joins TRBV27 and TRBJ2-7, with D perhaps matching TRBD2 (6 bases). The receptor was derived from a human donor with melanoma. Here the CDR3 DNA reads TGTGCCAGCAGTACATCCGGGGCTAGCGAATACCTATGGCAGTACGTC. This encodes CASSTSGASEYLWQYV.